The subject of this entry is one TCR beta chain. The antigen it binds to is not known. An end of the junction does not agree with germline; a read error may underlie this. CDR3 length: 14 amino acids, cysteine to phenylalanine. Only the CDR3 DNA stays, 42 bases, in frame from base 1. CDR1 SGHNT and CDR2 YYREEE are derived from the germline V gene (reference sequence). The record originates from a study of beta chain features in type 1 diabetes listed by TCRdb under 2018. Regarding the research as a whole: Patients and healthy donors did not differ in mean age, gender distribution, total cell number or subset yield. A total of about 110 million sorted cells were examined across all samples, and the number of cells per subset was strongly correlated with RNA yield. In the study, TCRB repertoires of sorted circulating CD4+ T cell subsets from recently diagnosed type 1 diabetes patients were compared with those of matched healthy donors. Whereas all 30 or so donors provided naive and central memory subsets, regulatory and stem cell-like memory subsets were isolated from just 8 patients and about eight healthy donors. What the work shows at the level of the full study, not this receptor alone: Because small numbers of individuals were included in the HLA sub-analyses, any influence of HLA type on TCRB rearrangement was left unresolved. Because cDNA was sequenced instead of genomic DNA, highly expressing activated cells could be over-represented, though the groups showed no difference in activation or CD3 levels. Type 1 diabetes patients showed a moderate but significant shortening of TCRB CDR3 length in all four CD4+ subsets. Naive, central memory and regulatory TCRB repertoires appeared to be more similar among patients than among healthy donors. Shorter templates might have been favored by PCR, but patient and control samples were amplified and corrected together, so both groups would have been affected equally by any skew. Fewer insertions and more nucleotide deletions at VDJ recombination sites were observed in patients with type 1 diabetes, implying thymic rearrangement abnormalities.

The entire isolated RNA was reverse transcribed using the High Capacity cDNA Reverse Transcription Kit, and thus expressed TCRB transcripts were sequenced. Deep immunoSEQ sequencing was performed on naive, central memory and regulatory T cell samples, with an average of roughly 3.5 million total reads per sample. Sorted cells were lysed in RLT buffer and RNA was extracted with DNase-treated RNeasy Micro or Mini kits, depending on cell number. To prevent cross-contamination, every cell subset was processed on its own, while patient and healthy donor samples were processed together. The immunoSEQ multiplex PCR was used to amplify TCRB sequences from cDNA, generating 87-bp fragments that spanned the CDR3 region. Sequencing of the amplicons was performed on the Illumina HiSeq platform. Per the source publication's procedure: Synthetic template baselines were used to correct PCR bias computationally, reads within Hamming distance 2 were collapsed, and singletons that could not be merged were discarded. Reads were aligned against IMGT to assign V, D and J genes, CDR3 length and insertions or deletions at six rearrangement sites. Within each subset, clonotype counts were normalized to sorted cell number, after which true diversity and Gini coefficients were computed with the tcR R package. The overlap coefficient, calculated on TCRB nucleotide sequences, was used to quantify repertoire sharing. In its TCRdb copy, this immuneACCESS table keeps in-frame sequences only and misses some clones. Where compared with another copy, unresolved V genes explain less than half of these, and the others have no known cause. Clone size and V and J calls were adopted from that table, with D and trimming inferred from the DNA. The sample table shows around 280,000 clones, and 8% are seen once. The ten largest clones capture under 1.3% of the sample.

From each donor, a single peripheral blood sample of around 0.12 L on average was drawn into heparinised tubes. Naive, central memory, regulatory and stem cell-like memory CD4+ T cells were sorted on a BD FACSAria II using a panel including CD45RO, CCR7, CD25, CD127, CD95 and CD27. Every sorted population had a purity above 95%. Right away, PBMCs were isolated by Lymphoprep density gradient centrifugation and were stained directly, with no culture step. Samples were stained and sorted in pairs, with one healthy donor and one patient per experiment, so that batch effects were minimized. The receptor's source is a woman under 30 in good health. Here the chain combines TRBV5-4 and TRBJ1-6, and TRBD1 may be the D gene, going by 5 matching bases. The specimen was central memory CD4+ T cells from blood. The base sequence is TGCGCCAGCAGCCAAGATTCGAGGGGTTCACCCCTCCACTTT. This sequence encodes CASSQDSRGSPLHF. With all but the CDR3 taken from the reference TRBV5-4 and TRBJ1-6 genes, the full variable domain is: ETGVTQSPTHLIKTRGQQVTLRCSSQSGHNTVSWYQQALGQGPQFIFQYYREEENGRGNFPPRFSGLQFPNYSSELNVNALELDDSALYLCASSQDSRGSPLHFGNGTRLTVT.